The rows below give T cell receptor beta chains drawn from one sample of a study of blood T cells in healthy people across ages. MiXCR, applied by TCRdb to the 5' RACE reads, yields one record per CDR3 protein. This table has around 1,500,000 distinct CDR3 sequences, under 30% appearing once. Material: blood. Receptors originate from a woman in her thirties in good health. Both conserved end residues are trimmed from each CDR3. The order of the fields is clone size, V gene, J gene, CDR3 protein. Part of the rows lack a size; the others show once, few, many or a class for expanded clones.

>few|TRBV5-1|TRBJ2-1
ASSLDGTSSYNEQF
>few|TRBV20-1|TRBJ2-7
SASYSTEQY
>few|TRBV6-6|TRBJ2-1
ASSYSSGVVDEQF
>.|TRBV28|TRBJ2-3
ANSNRVTQY
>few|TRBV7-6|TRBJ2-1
ASSPTDLAAITAHNEQF
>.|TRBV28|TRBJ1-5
ASRPVDSSNQPQH
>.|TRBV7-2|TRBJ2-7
ASSLTVTDTYEQY
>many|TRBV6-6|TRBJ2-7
ASSPAQGSVNEQY
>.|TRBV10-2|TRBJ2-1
ASSDVGDTYNEQF
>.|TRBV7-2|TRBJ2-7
ASSPRWGDEQY
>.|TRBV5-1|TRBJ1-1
ASSSSLGGLNTEAF
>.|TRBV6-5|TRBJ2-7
ASSPRRGAIYEQY
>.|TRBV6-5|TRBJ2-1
ASRDDRGSYNEQF
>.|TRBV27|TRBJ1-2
ASRPRDRGGYT
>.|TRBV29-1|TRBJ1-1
SVDSRGMNTEAF
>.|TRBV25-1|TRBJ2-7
ASSGASGGSYEQY
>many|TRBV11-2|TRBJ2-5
ASSPRRGRRGRETQY
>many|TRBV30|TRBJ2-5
AWSVGQGTGETQY
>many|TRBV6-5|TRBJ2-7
ASSYSSDRHYEQY
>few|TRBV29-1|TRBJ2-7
SWKTGYEQY
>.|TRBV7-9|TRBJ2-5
ASSDRRGSWQGTQY
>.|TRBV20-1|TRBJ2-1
SAREIRGPRGSEQF
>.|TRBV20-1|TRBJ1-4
SARFGQTVF
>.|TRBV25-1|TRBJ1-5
ASSSDQETQH
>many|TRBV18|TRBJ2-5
ASSPRRLTEQETQY
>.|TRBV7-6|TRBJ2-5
ASTGGGAQETQY
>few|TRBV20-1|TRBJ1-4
SARDPGGRTNEKLF
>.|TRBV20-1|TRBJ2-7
SAQGPNYEQY
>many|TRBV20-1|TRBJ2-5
SADQTGRDETQY
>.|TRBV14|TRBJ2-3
ASSQEPDRLSTDAQY
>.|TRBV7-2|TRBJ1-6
ASSRAGGASPLH
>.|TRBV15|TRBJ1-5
AASPYSNQPQH
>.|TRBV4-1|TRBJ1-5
ASSQDSPDSQPQH
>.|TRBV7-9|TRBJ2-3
ASSEGHSYTQY
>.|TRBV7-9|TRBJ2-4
ASSPRTAGGIQY
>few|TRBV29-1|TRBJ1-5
SVGEGPQPQH
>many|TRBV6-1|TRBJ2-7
ASGPLGTAYEQY
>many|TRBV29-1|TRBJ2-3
SVGQYTDTQY
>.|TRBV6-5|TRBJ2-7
AGRLNFNEQY
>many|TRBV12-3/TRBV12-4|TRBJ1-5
ASSLGVSNQPQH
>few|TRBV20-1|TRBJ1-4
SARLPGLIEKLF
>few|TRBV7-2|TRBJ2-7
ASSLDGTVDEQY
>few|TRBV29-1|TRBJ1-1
SVEATPPGQGATEAF
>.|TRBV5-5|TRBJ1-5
ASSPRILEWSNQPQH